One sample yielded the 21 T cell receptor beta chains listed below, sequenced in a study of T cell responses to AZD1222 COVID-19 vaccine. TCRdb's table, derived via immunoSEQ multiplex PCR, lists solely in-frame clones and lacks some. The sample lists 170,000 or so clones, 90% seen once, with about 1.4% in the top ten. This specimen consisted of peripheral blood, obtained on day 0 of AZD1222 vaccination. Source of these receptors: an adult in good health.

The chain couples TRBV15 to TRBJ2-5; TRBD1 matches at 7 bases. From germline, CDR1 is LNHNV and CDR2 YYDKDF (reference sequence). V was clipped by 2 bases and J by 5 bases; unmatched bases: 8. The CDR3 spans 15 residues. CDR3 in DNA: TGTGCCACCAGCAGAAACGACAGGGAAGGGGAGACCCAGTACTTC. Its translation: CATSRNDREGETQYF.

The V call is TRBV28, the J call TRBJ1-4; 11 nucleotides match TRBD1. The CDR3 runs to 16 residues. After removal of 5 bases from V and 4 bases from J, the junction contained 6 bases not matched to a gene. The germline gives CDR1 MDHEN, CDR2 SYDVKM. The CDR3, as DNA: TGTGCCAGCAGTCGGACAGGGGGCGTCGGTAATGAAAAACTGTTTTTT. It is translated as CASSRTGGVGNEKLFF.

The V call is TRBV7-2, the J call TRBJ1-2, with 7 bases matching TRBD1. The CDR3 contains 15 residues. Germline loops: CDR1 SGHTA, CDR2 FQGNSA. V trimming: 5 bases; J trimming: 1 base; junction bases outside the gene matches: 7. The CDR3 region has the DNA TGTGCCAGCAGCCAAGGGACAGCCATTAACTATGGCTACACCTTC. It is translated as CASSQGTAINYGYTF.

Note on this clone: A read error may account for a junction end that differs from germline. J is TRBJ1-2 and V is TRBV2; a weak D match, TRBD1 (5 bases). CDR1 and CDR2 from the germline V gene are SNHLY and FYNNEI. There are 12 residues in the CDR3. The CDR3 bases are TGTGCCAGCTTTGGGGTTCGGGGCCGGGGAGTCTTC. Protein product: CASFGVRGRGVF.

This clone was observed a handful of times. V and J are TRBV18 and TRBJ1-6; possible D gene TRBD1, 6 bases. Germline-derived CDR1 and CDR2 are KGHSH and LQKENI. The ends were cut back, 3 bases at V and 0 bases at J, with 12 bases in the middle. The CDR3 sequence is 17 residues long. DNA of the CDR3: TGTGCCAGCTCACCCCAGGGGACAAGCTCCTATAATTCACCCCTCCACTTT. This gives the protein CASSPQGTSSYNSPLHF.

The chain employs TRBV5-1 and TRBJ2-7; a weak D match, TRBD1 (8 bases). CDR3 size: 14 residues. The germline gives CDR1 SGHRS, CDR2 YFSETQ. V lost 6 bases to trimming and J lost 0 bases, with 13 bases between them. CDR3 amino acids: CASKAGTGSYEQYF. The CDR3 DNA sequence: TGCGCCAGCAAAGCGGGGACAGGCTCCTACGAGCAGTACTTC.

This chain connects TRBV6-1 to TRBJ1-1; perhaps TRBD1 as D (5 bases). This CDR3 has 15 amino acids. Per germline, CDR1 MNHNS and CDR2 SASEGT. Trimming pared 1 base from V and 3 bases from J, leaving 12 bases between. The CDR3 sequence is CASSEDGAGYTEAFF. DNA for the CDR3: TGTGCCAGCAGTGAAGACGGGGCCGGGTACACTGAAGCTTTCTTT.

V and J are TRBV6-1 and TRBJ1-2; 7 nucleotides match TRBD1. Germline V gives CDR1 MNHNS, CDR2 SASEGT. The CDR3 extends over 16 amino acids. Trimming at V came to 4 bases and at J to 5 bases, leaving 13 bases not matched to a gene. CDR3 sequence (DNA): TGTGCCAGCAGTGTAGTCTTTTCCGGGACAGCTTATGGCTACACCTTC. Its protein is CASSVVFSGTAYGYTF.

The chain combines TRBV6-5 with TRBJ2-7; D not certain. The V and J ends lost 7 bases and 3 bases respectively, with 19 bases between them. This CDR3 region has 15 residues. The V gene's germline CDR1 is MNHEY and CDR2 SVGAGI. The CDR3 loop is CASTPGSEKLYEQYF. The DNA of the CDR3 is TGTGCCAGCACACCCGGGTCAGAGAAGCTCTACGAGCAGTACTTC.

The CDR3: CASQPHDLNTEAFF. The CDR3 bases are TGTGCCAGCCAACCGCATGATTTGAACACTGAAGCTTTCTTT. The chain joins TRBV3-1 (or the pseudogene TRBV3-2) to TRBJ1-1; D remains unclear. This CDR3 is 14 amino acids long. Trimming pared 8 bases from V and 0 bases from J, leaving 13 bases between. The V gene's germline CDR1 is LGHDT and CDR2 YNNKEL (reference sequence).

The chain combines TRBV20-1 with TRBJ1-1, with D uncertain. This CDR3 is 12 amino acids long. Between the trimmed V and J ends, which lost 3 bases and 1 base, there was a span of 6 bases. Germline values: CDR1 DFQATT, CDR2 SNEGSKA (reference sequence). CDR3 sequence reads: CSASPQNTEAFF. In DNA, the CDR3 is TGCAGTGCTAGTCCCCAGAACACTGAAGCTTTCTTT.

This clone has a single count. The V gene is TRBV7-2, the J gene TRBJ2-3, with D perhaps given as TRBD1 or TRBD2 (5 bases each). The CDR3 is 14 residues long. The V end lost 1 base, the J end lost 5 bases, and 10 bases lay between the germline ends. Germline loops: CDR1 SGHTA, CDR2 FQGNSA. The CDR3 DNA follows: TGTGCCAGCAGCTTAGTGGGACCGGTAGATACGCAGTATTTT. It is translated as CASSLVGPVDTQYF.

The V gene is TRBV29-1, the J gene TRBJ1-6, with 9 bases lining up with TRBD1. The CDR3 contains 16 residues. Looked up from germline, CDR1 is SQVTM and CDR2 is ANQGSEA. V trimming: 0 bases; J trimming: 9 bases; junction bases outside the gene matches: 9. Here the CDR3 reads CSVEDQGQGIISPLHF. The CDR3 nucleotides are TGCAGCGTTGAAGATCAAGGACAGGGGATTATTTCACCCCTCCACTTT.

This clone appeared a single time. J is TRBJ2-6 and V is TRBV5-1; the D gene is possibly TRBD2 (5 bases). Germline V lookup: CDR1 SGHRS, CDR2 YFSETQ. V was pared by 0 bases and J by 0 bases, with 7 bases between. The CDR3 runs 16 residues. The CDR3 coding sequence is TGCGCCAGCAGCTTGGAGCGGATCTCTGGGGCCAACGTCCTGACTTTC. Translation: CASSLERISGANVLTF.

The gene calls are TRBV3-1 (or the pseudogene TRBV3-2) and TRBJ1-1; D unclear. The germline V gene encodes CDR1 LGHDT and CDR2 YNNKEL (reference sequence). V shed 0 bases and J shed 5 bases, with 16 bases lying between them. This CDR3 region has 16 residues. DNA of the CDR3: TGTGCCAGCAGCCAAGATCGGTGGGCCGTCGGTACTGAAGCTTTCTTT. This translates into CASSQDRWAVGTEAFF.

The chain links TRBV9 to TRBJ2-2; the D is unclear. The CDR3 loop spans 15 amino acids. Trimming pared 0 bases from V and 0 bases from J, leaving 6 bases between. Germline values: CDR1 SGDLS, CDR2 YYNGEE. The chain's CDR3 is CASSVGSTNTGELFF. CDR3 nucleotide sequence: TGTGCCAGCAGCGTAGGTAGTACGAACACCGGGGAGCTGTTTTTT. Full variable domain (rest looked up from reference TRBV9 and TRBJ2-2): DSGVTQTPKHLITATGQRVTLRCSPRSGDLSVYWYQQSLDQGLQFLIQYYNGEERAKGNILERFSAQQFPDLHSELNLSSLELGDSALYFCASSVGSTNTGELFFGEGSRLTVL.

The CDR3 coding sequence is TGTGCCAGTGGAGGACAGGAGAATTCACCCCTCCACTTT. Translating it yields CASGGQENSPLHF. V is TRBV6-5 and J is TRBJ1-6, with 7 bases aligning to TRBD1. The CDR3 length is 13 residues. Germline V gene lookup returns CDR1 MNHEY and CDR2 SVGAGI. Trimming removed 9 bases from V and 7 bases from J; junction bases left unmatched: 6.

This chain links TRBV27 with TRBJ1-2; D possibly corresponds to TRBD1 (6 bases). The V end lost 3 bases, the J end lost 5 bases, and 10 bases lay between the germline ends. Germline values: CDR1 MNHEY, CDR2 SMNVEV (reference sequence). The CDR3 consists of 13 residues. The CDR3 DNA reads as TGTGCCAGCAGTTTGGGGGCCTCTTATGGCTACACCTTC. It yields the protein CASSLGASYGYTF.

The chain carries TRBV4-1 and TRBJ2-1, with TRBD2 matching over 10 bases. There are 17 residues in the CDR3. Trimming at V came to 1 base and at J to 7 bases, leaving 10 bases not matched to a gene. CDR1 is MGHRA, CDR2 YSYEKL, per germline. The CDR3 nucleotides are TGCGCCAGCAGCCAAGGCCCCCAAGCGGGGGGGAGGAATGAGCAGTTCTTC. It specifies CASSQGPQAGGRNEQFF.

The DNA of the CDR3 is TGTGCCAGCAGCCAATACAGCGGGGGGGAAAACATTCAGTACTTC. This encodes CASSQYSGGENIQYF. V usage is TRBV3-1 (or the pseudogene TRBV3-2) and J usage is TRBJ2-4, with 10 nucleotides matching TRBD2. The CDR3 totals 15 residues. The germline V gene has CDR1 LGHDT and CDR2 YNNKEL (reference sequence). Germline trimming cut 2 bases from V and 5 bases from J; bases unmatched to any gene: 3.

This clone has more than one count but fewer than ten. J is TRBJ1-2 and V is TRBV7-2; tentative D call: TRBD1 (6 bases). Trimming stripped 1 base from V and 0 bases from J, with 21 bases between. CDR3 length equals 19 residues. Germline loops: CDR1 SGHTA, CDR2 FQGNSA. CDR3 DNA sequence: TGTGCCAGCAGCTTAGTTCAAGGGGGGAAACGACAGGCTAACTATGGCTACACCTTC. It yields the protein CASSLVQGGKRQANYGYTF. Looking up the rest from reference TRBV7-2 and TRBJ1-2 gives the full variable domain: GAGVSQSPSNKVTEKGKDVELRCDPISGHTALYWYRQSLGQGLEFLIYFQGNSAPDKSGLPSDRFSAERTGGSVSTLTIQRTQQEDSAVYLCASSLVQGGKRQANYGYTFGSGTRLTVV.